This is a list of T cell receptor beta chains from one sample in a study of cytomegalovirus exposure and HLA in healthy donors. Libraries were prepared by immunoSEQ multiplex PCR; TCRdb keeps only in-frame clonotypes and omits some of them. This sample has some 190,000 clones; 70% to 75% occur once, and the top ten carry roughly 2.8%. Sequenced input: PBMCs. These receptors were taken from a woman aged 25 to 39 in good health and CMV-seropositive. CDR3s include the opening cysteine and the closing phenylalanine or tryptophan. A D gene is named only where the DNA matches it firmly. Clone size is stated in some rows and not others, as once, few, many or a class when expanded.

TRBV6-1	TRBD1	TRBJ1-1	once	CASSEDPGQGGTEAFF	TGTGCCAGCAGTGAGGACCCGGGACAGGGAGGTACTGAAGCTTTCTTT
TRBV11-3	-	TRBJ2-7	-	CASSLASRGEQYF	TGTGCCAGCAGCTTAGCGTCCAGGGGCGAGCAGTACTTC
TRBV5-1	TRBD2	TRBJ2-3	-	CASSLLVARGRTKDTQYF	TGCGCCAGCAGCTTGCTGGTCGCCCGCGGGAGAACCAAAGATACGCAGTATTTT
TRBV9	-	TRBJ1-3	few	CASSGGGSGNTIYF	TGTGCCAGCAGCGGGGGGGGCTCTGGAAACACCATATATTTT
TRBV28	TRBD1	TRBJ1-1	few	CASSSTGRNTEAFF	TGTGCCAGCAGTTCGACAGGGAGGAACACTGAAGCTTTCTTT
TRBV7-7	TRBD1	TRBJ2-7	-	CASSLAPGTGSYEQYF	TGTGCCAGCAGCTTAGCGCCCGGGACAGGGTCCTACGAGCAGTACTTC
TRBV4-1	TRBD1	TRBJ2-7	-	CASSTGQGARYEQYF	TGCGCCAGCAGCACTGGACAGGGGGCGCGGTACGAGCAGTACTTC
TRBV28	-	TRBJ2-5	-	CASAGTTLETQYF	TGTGCCAGCGCGGGAACTACCCTAGAGACCCAGTACTTC
TRBV2	-	TRBJ1-5	-	CASSHPGQNQPQHF	TGTGCCAGCAGCCACCCCGGACAGAATCAGCCCCAGCATTTT
TRBV6-5	TRBD1	TRBJ1-5	-	CASSRDRTSNQPQHF	TGTGCCAGCAGTAGGGACAGGACGAGCAATCAGCCCCAGCATTTT
TRBV5-1	-	TRBJ1-3	-	CASSLGGGEGSGNTIYF	TGCGCCAGCAGCTTGGGGGGCGGGGAGGGCTCTGGAAACACCATATATTTT
TRBV7-9	-	TRBJ2-5	-	CASDKSRETQYF	TGTGCCAGCGATAAAAGTAGAGAGACCCAGTACTTC
TRBV5-6	-	TRBJ1-1	-	CASSPGFGGPREAFF	TGTGCCAGCAGCCCGGGGTTCGGTGGCCCCAGAGAAGCTTTCTTT
TRBV28	TRBD1	TRBJ1-1	-	CASSPGQGYTEAFF	TGTGCCAGCAGTCCTGGACAGGGGTACACTGAAGCTTTCTTT
TRBV11-1	TRBD1	TRBJ1-1	-	CASSLAAAGGSLNTEAFF	TGTGCCAGCAGCTTAGCTGCCGCAGGGGGCTCGCTGAACACTGAAGCTTTCTTT
TRBV2	TRBD1	TRBJ2-3	-	CASHRGQGDTQYF	TGTGCCAGCCACAGGGGGCAGGGAGATACGCAGTATTTT
TRBV14	-	TRBJ1-1	-	CASSEGSVSGVILTEAFF	TGTGCCAGCAGCGAAGGTTCGGTATCAGGGGTGATTTTAACTGAAGCTTTCTTT
TRBV27	TRBD1	TRBJ1-2	-	CASSSLQGGANYGYTF	TGTGCCAGCAGTTCCCTACAGGGGGGAGCTAACTATGGCTACACCTTC
TRBV7-9	TRBD1	TRBJ2-7	-	CSSSPPRDRGFHEQYF	TGTTCCAGCAGCCCACCCCGGGACAGGGGATTCCACGAGCAGTACTTC
TRBV15	TRBD2	TRBJ2-3	-	CATSRGGSGTSTDTQYF	TGTGCCACCAGCAGAGGGGGAAGCGGGACTAGCACAGATACGCAGTATTTT
TRBV6-1	TRBD1	TRBJ2-7	-	CASSTNTGGAYEQYF	TGTGCCAGCAGTACGAATACAGGGGGCGCGTACGAGCAGTACTTC
TRBV5-1	-	TRBJ2-3	-	CASSLVAEFTDTQYF	TGCGCCAGCAGCTTGGTAGCGGAGTTCACAGATACGCAGTATTTT
TRBV28	-	TRBJ1-2	-	CASSSRPGGQNYGYTF	TGTGCCAGCAGCTCCCGCCCGGGGGGTCAGAACTATGGCTACACCTTC
TRBV6-5	-	TRBJ2-1	-	CASSYSLTSGNEQFF	TGTGCCAGCAGTTATTCACTCACTTCCGGCAATGAGCAGTTCTTC
TRBV6-1	-	TRBJ2-1	-	CASSDSLRNEQFF	TGTGCCAGCAGTGATAGCTTGAGGAATGAGCAGTTCTTC
TRBV2	-	TRBJ1-2	-	CASRGGENGYTF	TGTGCCAGCAGAGGGGGTGAGAATGGCTACACCTTC
TRBV4-1	-	TRBJ2-7	-	CASSQEDTTYEQYF	TGCGCCAGCAGCCAAGAGGACACTACCTACGAGCAGTACTTC
TRBV27	TRBD1	TRBJ1-2	few	CASSSRQGAIYGYTF	TGTGCCAGCAGTTCCAGACAGGGGGCAATCTATGGCTACACCTTC
TRBV29-1	-	TRBJ2-2	-	CSVRTRGANTGELFF	TGCAGCGTTCGAACTCGCGGAGCGAACACCGGGGAGCTGTTTTTT
TRBV6-1	-	TRBJ1-2	-	CASSEGGFGYTF	TGTGCCAGCAGTGAGGGGGGGTTTGGCTACACCTTC
TRBV25-1	-	TRBJ2-1	-	CASSAYNEQFF	TGTGCCAGCAGTGCTTACAATGAGCAGTTCTTC
TRBV7-2	-	TRBJ1-2	-	CASSLGGEGYTF	TGTGCCAGCAGCTTAGGGGGGGAAGGCTACACCTTC
TRBV27	TRBD2	TRBJ2-3	-	CASSPRGLAGSDTQYF	TGTGCCAGCAGTCCTAGAGGACTAGCGGGATCAGATACGCAGTATTTT
TRBV28	-	TRBJ1-2	once	CASSPPLGWGRDYGYTF	TGTGCCAGCAGTCCCCCTCTCGGTTGGGGGCGAGACTATGGCTACACCTTC
TRBV7-9	-	TRBJ1-2	-	CSSSLAGAYTF	TGTTCCAGCAGCTTAGCAGGGGCCTACACCTTC
TRBV15	-	TRBJ2-7	-	CATSRDRSVGEHGEQYF	TGTGCCACCAGCAGAGATCGTTCGGTAGGCGAACACGGGGAGCAGTACTTC
TRBV18	-	TRBJ2-7	-	CASSPDSSYEQYF	TGTGCCAGCTCACCGGACAGCTCCTACGAGCAGTACTTC